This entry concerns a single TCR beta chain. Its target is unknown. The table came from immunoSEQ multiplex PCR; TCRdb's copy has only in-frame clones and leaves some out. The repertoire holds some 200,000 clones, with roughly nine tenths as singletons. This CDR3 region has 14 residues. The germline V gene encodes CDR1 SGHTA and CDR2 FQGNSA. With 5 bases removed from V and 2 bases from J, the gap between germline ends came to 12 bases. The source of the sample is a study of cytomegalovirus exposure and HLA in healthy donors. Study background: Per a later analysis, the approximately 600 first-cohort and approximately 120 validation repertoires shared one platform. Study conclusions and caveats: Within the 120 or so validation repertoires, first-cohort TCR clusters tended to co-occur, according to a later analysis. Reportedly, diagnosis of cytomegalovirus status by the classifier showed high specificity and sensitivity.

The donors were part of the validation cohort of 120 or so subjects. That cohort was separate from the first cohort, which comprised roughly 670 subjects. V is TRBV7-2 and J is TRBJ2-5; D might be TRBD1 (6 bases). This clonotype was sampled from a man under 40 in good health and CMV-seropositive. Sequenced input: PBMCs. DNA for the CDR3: TGTGCCAGCAGCCCCCCCGGACAGCAAGAGACCCAGTACTTC. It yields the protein CASSPPGQQETQYF.